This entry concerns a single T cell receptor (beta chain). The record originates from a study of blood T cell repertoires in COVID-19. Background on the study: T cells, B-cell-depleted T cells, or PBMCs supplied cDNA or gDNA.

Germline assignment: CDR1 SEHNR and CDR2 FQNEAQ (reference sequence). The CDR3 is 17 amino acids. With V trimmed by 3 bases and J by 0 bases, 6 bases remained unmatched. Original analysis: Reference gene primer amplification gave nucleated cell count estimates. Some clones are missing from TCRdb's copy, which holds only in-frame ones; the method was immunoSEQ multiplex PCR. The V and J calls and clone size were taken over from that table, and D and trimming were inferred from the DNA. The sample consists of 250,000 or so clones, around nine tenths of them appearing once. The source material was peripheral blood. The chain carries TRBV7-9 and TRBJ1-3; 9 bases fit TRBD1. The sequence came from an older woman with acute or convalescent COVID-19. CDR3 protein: CASSFWTGDFSGNTIYF. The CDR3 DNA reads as TGTGCCAGCAGCTTCTGGACAGGGGATTTCTCTGGAAACACCATATATTTT. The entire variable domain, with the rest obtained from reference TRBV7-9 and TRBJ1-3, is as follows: DTGVSQNPRHKITKRGQNVTFRCDPISEHNRLYWYRQTLGQGPEFLTYFQNEAQLEKSRLLSDRFSAERPKGSFSTLEIQRTEQGDSAMYLCASSFWTGDFSGNTIYFGEGSWLTVV.